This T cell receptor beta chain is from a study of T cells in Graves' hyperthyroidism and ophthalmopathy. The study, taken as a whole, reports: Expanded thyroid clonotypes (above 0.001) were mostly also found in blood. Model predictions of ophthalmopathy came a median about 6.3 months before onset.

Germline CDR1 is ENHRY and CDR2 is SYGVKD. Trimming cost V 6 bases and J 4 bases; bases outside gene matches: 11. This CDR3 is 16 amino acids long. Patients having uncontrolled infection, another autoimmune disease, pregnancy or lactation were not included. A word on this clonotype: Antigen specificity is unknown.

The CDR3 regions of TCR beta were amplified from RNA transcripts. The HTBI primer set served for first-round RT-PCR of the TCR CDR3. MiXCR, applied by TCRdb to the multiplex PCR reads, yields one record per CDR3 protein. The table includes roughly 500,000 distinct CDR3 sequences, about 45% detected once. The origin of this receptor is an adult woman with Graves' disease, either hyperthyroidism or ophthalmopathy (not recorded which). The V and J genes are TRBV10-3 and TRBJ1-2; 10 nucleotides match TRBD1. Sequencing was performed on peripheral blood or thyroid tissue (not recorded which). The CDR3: CAISSVRGTGAYGYTF. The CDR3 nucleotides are TGTGCCATCAGCAGCGTACGGGGGACAGGGGCCTATGGCTACACCTTC.